This TCR beta chain was recorded in a study of technical replicates of blood from a handful of donors (dated by TCRdb to 2017 to 2019). The CDR3 spans 13 residues, from the cysteine through the phenylalanine. This entry keeps only the CDR3 DNA: 39 bases, framed from base 1. The germline V gene (reference sequence) specifies SSHAT as CDR1 and FNYEAQ as CDR2. V trim: 5 bases; J trim: 6 bases; unmatched bases: 2. The library was generated by the immunoSEQ multiplex PCR assay. TCRdb stores this immuneACCESS table with in-frame sequences only. Part of the clones is absent; in the studies checked, under half of the shortfall reflects unresolved V genes, and no reason is known for the rest. The sample contains under 75,000 clones, over 90% of them found a single time. The top ten constitute 4.3% of the sample. Worth noting for this clone: The target of this receptor is not known. No much larger clone exists at a distance of one base, and base qualities are not known.

The chain uses TRBV7-7 and TRBJ2-2, and 8 junctional nucleotides match TRBD2. The receptor's source is a human donor in good health. Some clones in this sample may be carry-over from other donors' samples. The sample consisted of PBMCs. The nucleotide sequence reads TGTGCCAGCAGCACGGGGGGGGCCGGGGAGCTGTTTTTT. Its translation is CASSTGGAGELFF.